This TCR beta chain is drawn from a study of beta chain features in type 1 diabetes. About the research overall: Regarding age, gender and cell yields, patients proved similar to healthy donors. Notes on the study in general: Comparison showed that naive, central memory and Treg TCRB repertoires appeared more similar among patients than among healthy donors.

About this clone itself: Its antigen is not known.

The junction had 11 bases not matched to a gene; V was cut back by 3 bases and J by 5 bases. CDR1 and CDR2 (germline): GTSNPN, SVGIG (reference sequence). This CDR3 has 15 amino acids. Expressed TCRB transcripts were sequenced, since all the RNA that had been isolated was reverse transcribed. Produced via immunoSEQ multiplex PCR; TCRdb's table is partial and in-frame only. The table lists hundreds of thousands of clones, around 15% of them singletons, with 0.07% to 0.095% in the top ten. The source of this sequence is a man in his late teens or twenties in good health. The sequenced material came from naive CD4+ T cells from blood. The rearrangement joins TRBV30 to TRBJ2-5; 8 nucleotides align to TRBD1. The CDR3 loop is CAWRTGTGKGETQYF. In DNA, the CDR3 is TGTGCCTGGAGAACCGGGACAGGAAAAGGGGAGACCCAGTACTTC.